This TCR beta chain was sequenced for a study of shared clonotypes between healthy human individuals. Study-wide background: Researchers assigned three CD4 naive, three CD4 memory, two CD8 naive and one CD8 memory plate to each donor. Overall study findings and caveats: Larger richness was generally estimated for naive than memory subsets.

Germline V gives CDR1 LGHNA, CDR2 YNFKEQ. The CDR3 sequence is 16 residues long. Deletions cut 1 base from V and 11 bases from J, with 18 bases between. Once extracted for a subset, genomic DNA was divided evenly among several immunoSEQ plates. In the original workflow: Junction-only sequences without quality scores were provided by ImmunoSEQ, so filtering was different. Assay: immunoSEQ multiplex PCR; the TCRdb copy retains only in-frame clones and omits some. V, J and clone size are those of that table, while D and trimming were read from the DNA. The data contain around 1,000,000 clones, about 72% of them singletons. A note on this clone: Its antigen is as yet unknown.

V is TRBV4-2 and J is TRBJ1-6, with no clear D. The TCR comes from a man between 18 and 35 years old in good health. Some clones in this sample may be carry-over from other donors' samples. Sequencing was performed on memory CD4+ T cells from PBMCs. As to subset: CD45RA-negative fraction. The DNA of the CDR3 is TGTGCCAGCAGCCAAGTATTAACAGAGTACCTAGCACCCCTCCACTTT. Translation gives CASSQVLTEYLAPLHF.